This T cell receptor beta chain is from a study of response to subunit inactivated influenza vaccine (dated by TCRdb to about 2018). With regard to the full study: The study used deep quantitative T cell receptor repertoire profiling to track responses to a trivalent subunit inactivated influenza vaccine.

Preparation of the library involved RT-PCR. Sequencing was performed on an Illumina HiSeq 2500. TCRdb reran the public reads through fastp at Q25 and MiXCR, keeping productive beta chains. Each entry is one CDR3 protein sequence, shown with its most common DNA and genes. The sample table shows some 520,000 distinct CDR3 sequences, and 16% are seen once. Around 3% of the sample is in the top ten clones. Only a few counts were recorded for this clonotype. Its specific antigen is unknown. No clone much larger than this one lies a single base away; base qualities are absent. The full study reports these points: It was suggested by the authors that each seasonal influenza vaccination may recruit only a limited number of new T cells.

This clonotype originated in a man between 50 and 75 years old who received an inactivated influenza vaccine. Donor details come from another sample of the same person, matched by shared clones. The material sequenced was CD4+ T cells sorted from PBMCs, taken less than 25 months after vaccination.

Read as DNA, the sequence is TGCAGTGCTCCTACCAACGGGAAAGGCAATCAGCCCCAGCATTTT. Translated, this is CSAPTNGKGNQPQHF. Here the chain combines TRBV20-1 and TRBJ1-5; the D segment cannot be called with confidence. Cut back by 5 bases and 2 bases, the V and J ends lie 16 bases apart. CDR1 and CDR2 are read off the germline V gene (reference sequence) as DFQATT and SNEGSKA. The cysteine opens and the phenylalanine closes a CDR3 of 15 amino acids. The entry retains the CDR3 DNA only, 45 bases that are in frame from base 1.